The 27 T cell receptor beta chains in this list originate from one sample, sequenced in a study of cytomegalovirus exposure and HLA in healthy donors. The PCR used 60 Vbeta and 13 Jbeta primers. Sequencing was performed with immunoSEQ multiplex PCR; in TCRdb, only in-frame clones are kept and a portion is missing. The profile shows roughly 200,000 clones, around three quarters of them singletons. Source material: PBMCs. The receptors shown here come from a man aged 35 to 55 in good health and CMV-seronegative.

This sequence joins TRBV28 and TRBJ1-1, with D perhaps matching TRBD1 (5 bases). This CDR3 contains 16 residues. The V gene lost 5 bases and the J gene lost 1 base, with 17 bases spanning the gap. Germline V gene lookup returns CDR1 MDHEN and CDR2 SYDVKM. CDR3 protein: CASSPGGVGQNTEAFF. CDR3 sequence (DNA): TGTGCCAGCAGTCCCGGGGGGGTCGGACAGAACACTGAAGCTTTCTTT.

This clone was seen a few times. The CDR3 DNA reads as TGCGCCAGCAGCCAACAGGGCCCCCGCTCCTACGAGCAGTACTTC. Amino acid sequence: CASSQQGPRSYEQYF. This rearrangement joins TRBV4-3 to TRBJ2-7, with D perhaps matching TRBD1 (5 bases). Germline CDR1 reads LGHNA; CDR2 reads YSLEER. The V end was cut by 2 bases, the J end by 0 bases, with 11 bases between. The CDR3 sequence is 15 residues long.

CDR3 nucleotide sequence: TGTGCCAGCAGTTCACGATTAGCGGGGGGCAATGAGCAGTTCTTC. This encodes CASSSRLAGGNEQFF. The chain recombines TRBV6-6 with TRBJ2-1; 10 bases match TRBD2. Trimming removed 4 bases from V and 6 bases from J; junction bases left unmatched: 6. CDR1 is MNHNY, CDR2 SVGAGI, per germline (reference sequence). This CDR3 region has 15 residues.

J is TRBJ1-2 and V is TRBV4-1; D is unresolved. This CDR3 is 14 amino acids long. Trimming removed 0 bases from V and 4 bases from J, with 9 bases in between. Germline lookup yields CDR1 MGHRA and CDR2 YSYEKL. The CDR3 sequence: CASSQEHTFYGYTF. CDR3 bases: TGCGCCAGCAGCCAAGAACACACCTTCTATGGCTACACCTTC.

The rearrangement joins TRBV7-2 to TRBJ2-1, with TRBD2 identical over 7 bases. Trimming took 7 bases from V and 3 from J; bases not matched to a gene: 6. CDR3 length: 14 residues. The germline gives CDR1 SGHTA, CDR2 FQGNSA. CDR3 sequence reads: CASNQRGNYNEQFF. For the CDR3, the DNA is TGTGCCAGCAACCAGCGGGGCAACTACAATGAGCAGTTCTTC.

This chain joins TRBV5-4 and TRBJ2-5; 11 nucleotides match TRBD2. Per the germline V gene, CDR1 is SGHNT and CDR2 is YYREEE (reference sequence). The CDR3 is 19 residues long. J lost 2 bases, V lost 0 bases, and 12 bases had no gene match. The DNA for the CDR3 is TGTGCCAGCAGCTTGGAAATTACTAGCGGGGGATTCTTACAAGAGACCCAGTACTTC. This encodes CASSLEITSGGFLQETQYF.

In nucleotides, the CDR3 is TGCGCCAGCAGCCAAGAAGCCTATCTAAATCAGCCCCAGCATTTT. Translated: CASSQEAYLNQPQHF. The V gene is TRBV4-3, the J gene TRBJ1-5; D unclear. Trimming took off 0 bases at V and 4 bases at J, with 10 bases between the two ends. The CDR3 is made up of 15 amino acids. Germline V CDR1 and CDR2: LGHNA, YSLEER.

The chain employs TRBV29-1 and TRBJ2-5; maybe TRBD1 (7 bases). CDR1 SQVTM and CDR2 ANQGSEA come from the germline V gene. Trimming took off 5 bases at V and 5 bases at J, with 12 bases between the two ends. CDR3 length equals 12 residues. CDR3 region: CSVIQGRETQYF. CDR3 coding DNA: TGCAGCGTTATACAGGGGAGGGAGACCCAGTACTTC.

The V and J genes are TRBV7-9 and TRBJ2-7; 10 nucleotides align to TRBD1. Trimming took 5 bases from V and 5 from J; bases not matched to a gene: 9. The length of the CDR3 is 15 residues. Germline V gene sequence: CDR1 SEHNR, CDR2 FQNEAQ (reference sequence). The CDR3 region is CASSLGGGQGNEQYF. CDR3 nucleotide sequence: TGTGCCAGCAGCCTAGGGGGGGGACAGGGGAACGAGCAGTACTTC.

This rearrangement joins TRBV5-5 to TRBJ1-4; D is perhaps TRBD1 (5 bases). V shed 0 bases and J shed 3 bases, with 9 bases lying between them. The CDR3 runs 15 residues. CDR1 is SGHKS, CDR2 YYEKEE, per germline (reference sequence). The CDR3 spells CASSLAGGANEKLFF. The CDR3 DNA reads TGTGCCAGCAGCTTGGCCGGAGGGGCTAATGAAAAACTGTTTTTT. Looking up the rest from reference TRBV5-5 and TRBJ1-4 gives the full variable domain: DAGVTQSPTHLIKTRGQQVTLRCSPISGHKSVSWYQQVLGQGPQFIFQYYEKEERGRGNFPDRFSARQFPNYSSELNVNALLLGDSALYLCASSLAGGANEKLFFGSGTQLSVL.

This chain links TRBV6-1 with TRBJ1-5, with D possibly TRBD1 on 6 matching bases. V shed 5 bases and J shed 5 bases, with 10 bases lying between them. This CDR3 is 13 amino acids long. Germline values: CDR1 MNHNS, CDR2 SASEGT. CDR3 sequence: CASSQGHDQPQHF. DNA of the CDR3: TGTGCCAGCAGTCAGGGGCATGATCAGCCCCAGCATTTT.

The V and J genes are TRBV27 and TRBJ2-1, with 7 positions matching TRBD2. The V segment lost 1 base and the J segment 7 bases; nucleotides outside the gene matches: 10. Germline CDR1 is MNHEY and CDR2 is SMNVEV (reference sequence). The CDR3 length is 16 residues. The CDR3 here is CASSLFGGSKSNEQFF. The CDR3 DNA reads as TGTGCCAGCAGTTTATTTGGCGGGAGTAAATCTAATGAGCAGTTCTTC.

This chain uses TRBV27 with TRBJ1-1; D is possibly TRBD1 (6 bases). V was cut by 4 bases and J by 0 bases, with 9 bases left in between. The CDR3 contains 14 residues. Germline loops: CDR1 MNHEY, CDR2 SMNVEV (reference sequence). The CDR3 spells CASSSDRLNTEAFF. CDR3 coding DNA: TGTGCCAGCAGTTCGGACAGATTGAACACTGAAGCTTTCTTT.

This clone was found a few times. This sequence joins TRBV25-1 and TRBJ2-1, with a possible D match to TRBD2 (6 bases). CDR1 and CDR2 (germline): MGHDK, SYGVNS. V was cut by 3 bases and J by 6 bases, with 15 bases left in between. CDR3 length: 15 residues. CDR3 region: CASSDPGGLGNEQFF. DNA of the CDR3: TGTGCCAGCAGTGACCCTGGAGGGCTCGGCAATGAGCAGTTCTTC.

CDR3 sequence (DNA): TGTGCCAGCAGCCTAGAGACAGGGGGCGCGTACGAGCAGTACTTC. The encoded protein is CASSLETGGAYEQYF. The chain carries TRBV5-6 and TRBJ2-7, with TRBD1 matching over 10 bases. The CDR3 totals 15 residues. J lost 4 bases, V lost 4 bases, and 8 bases had no gene match. Germline values: CDR1 SGHDT, CDR2 YYEEEE.

The chain joins TRBV5-1 to TRBJ1-2; D remains ambiguous. The CDR3 contains 15 residues. Trimming took 0 bases from V and 4 from J, leaving 13 bases between them. CDR1 and CDR2 from the germline V gene are SGHRS and YFSETQ. The CDR3 nucleotides are TGCGCCAGCAGCTTGGGCAGTATCCTTGGCTATGGCTACACCTTC. Translated: CASSLGSILGYGYTF.

The chain couples TRBV13 to TRBJ2-2; D call uncertain. This CDR3 is 12 amino acids long. V lost 5 bases and J 5 bases, leaving 6 bases between the germline ends. The germline V gene has CDR1 PRHDT and CDR2 FYEKMQ (reference sequence). The CDR3 region is CASSPTTGELFF. CDR3 in DNA: TGTGCCAGCAGCCCTACGACCGGGGAGCTGTTTTTT.

By share, this clone counts as medium-sized. The chain employs TRBV7-2 and TRBJ2-5; 8 bases are a match to TRBD2. Germline V gives CDR1 SGHTA, CDR2 FQGNSA. The CDR3 has 17 residues. After removal of 5 bases from V and 2 bases from J, the junction contained 13 bases not matched to a gene. The CDR3 protein is CASSPRWRGAIQETQYF. Written as DNA, the CDR3 is TGTGCCAGCAGCCCCCGTTGGCGGGGGGCCATTCAAGAGACCCAGTACTTC.

As regards this clone: The same CDR3 is also encoded by other DNA sequences in this sample. The chain uses TRBV19 and TRBJ1-1; D remains ambiguous. The CDR3 is 13 amino acids. Trimming pared 3 bases from V and 2 bases from J, leaving 7 bases between. Germline loops: CDR1 LNHDA, CDR2 SQIVND (reference sequence). The CDR3 loop is CASSMTLNTEAFF. The DNA for the CDR3 is TGTGCCAGTAGTATGACATTAAACACTGAAGCTTTCTTT.

The V gene is TRBV9, the J gene TRBJ2-3; 8 bases map to TRBD1. Losses at the gene ends were 4 bases for V and 8 bases for J; bases not matched to a gene: 6. This CDR3 comprises 13 residues. The germline V gene has CDR1 SGDLS and CDR2 YYNGEE. This chain's CDR3 is CASSPSTGGTQYF. In nucleotides, the CDR3 is TGTGCCAGCAGCCCATCTACAGGGGGTACGCAGTATTTT.

The chain uses TRBV27 and TRBJ1-5; tentative D call: TRBD1 (5 bases). V was shortened by 4 bases and J by 1 base, with 11 bases between the two germline ends. In germline, CDR1 is MNHEY, CDR2 SMNVEV (reference sequence). The CDR3 runs to 15 residues. CDR3 nucleotide sequence: TGTGCCAGCAGTTCCGACAGTCGAAGCAATCAGCCCCAGCATTTT. Encoded protein: CASSSDSRSNQPQHF.

V gene TRBV5-1 combines with J gene TRBJ2-5, with 10 bases fitting TRBD2. The germline V gene has CDR1 SGHRS and CDR2 YFSETQ. V was pared by 4 bases and J by 0 bases, with 6 bases of the junction left unmatched. The CDR3 spans 16 residues. The CDR3: CASSKLAGRYQETQYF. The CDR3 nucleotides are TGCGCCAGCAGCAAACTAGCGGGGAGGTACCAAGAGACCCAGTACTTC. The full variable domain, in which reference TRBV5-1 and TRBJ2-5 provide the parts outside the CDR3, is KAGVTQTPRYLIKTRGQQVTLSCSPISGHRSVSWYQQTPGQGLQFLFEYFSETQRNKGNFPGRFSGRQFSNSRSEMNVSTLELGDSALYLCASSKLAGRYQETQYFGPGTRLLVL.

The table lists this clone with a count of one. The gene calls are TRBV12-5 and TRBJ2-7, with TRBD2 identical over 10 bases. Germline trimming cut 2 bases from V and 6 bases from J; bases unmatched to any gene: 16. Germline lookup yields CDR1 LGHNT and CDR2 FRNRAP. The CDR3 totals 18 residues. DNA of the CDR3: TGTGCTAGTGGTTTGCCTCCGGGAACTAGCGGGGCTCGCTTCGAGCAGTACTTC. This sequence encodes CASGLPPGTSGARFEQYF.

The genes are TRBV12-5 and TRBJ1-1; D unresolved. CDR1 and CDR2 from the germline V gene are LGHNT and FRNRAP. V was trimmed by 6 bases and J by 1 base, leaving 9 bases between them. The CDR3 has 13 amino acids. In nucleotides, the CDR3 is TGTGCTAGTGGGCTTCCCAGGAACACTGAAGCTTTCTTT. Encoded protein: CASGLPRNTEAFF.

The chain is built from TRBV29-1 and TRBJ2-5; tentative D call: TRBD2 (6 bases). The closer fit of TRBJ2-7 to the DNA end suggests the J call may be wrong. CDR1 SQVTM and CDR2 ANQGSEA come from the germline V gene. The CDR3 is 13 residues long. The CDR3 region is CSVAGTGVHEQYF. The DNA of the CDR3 is TGCAGCGTGGCGGGGACCGGGGTCCACGAGCAGTACTTC.

The rearrangement joins TRBV5-1 to TRBJ2-5; TRBD1 matches at 7 bases. Looked up from germline, CDR1 is SGHRS and CDR2 is YFSETQ. CDR3 size: 15 residues. Trimming removed 1 base from V and 2 bases from J; junction bases left unmatched: 5. The CDR3: CASSLTGTAQETQYF. As DNA, the CDR3 is TGCGCCAGCAGCTTGACCGGGACAGCTCAAGAGACCCAGTACTTC.

The J gene is TRBJ1-3, the V gene TRBV28; 9 nucleotides agree with TRBD1. V dropped 2 bases and J dropped 0; count of bases not matched to a gene: 2. The CDR3 is made up of 16 amino acids. Per the germline V gene, CDR1 is MDHEN and CDR2 is SYDVKM. CDR3 region: CASSLGTGSSGNTIYF. CDR3 nucleotide sequence: TGTGCCAGCAGTTTAGGGACAGGGAGCTCTGGAAACACCATATATTTT.